A selection of T cell receptor beta chains follows, all from one sample in a study of blood T cells in healthy people across ages. TCRdb re-called the 5' RACE reads through MiXCR, storing one row per CDR3 protein. The sample records about 680,000 distinct CDR3 sequences, about 52% being singletons. Sequenced material: blood. The receptors originated from an older woman in good health. Each CDR3 is given with its conserved first and last residue. D genes are given only for firm matches. Size values are once, few and many counts, or a class for expanded clones, and some rows have none.

j_gene | d_gene | v_gene | abundance | CDR3nt | CDR3aa
TRBJ2-2 | NA | TRBV28 | NA | TGTGCCAGCACCCTCGGAAGGGAGCTGTTTTTT | CASTLGRELFF
TRBJ1-1 | NA | TRBV10-3 | NA | TGTGCCATCAGTGGACAGCAGAACACTGAAGCTTTCTTT | CAISGQQNTEAFF
TRBJ2-5 | NA | TRBV24-1 | many | TGTGCCACCAAAGAGACCCAGTACTTC | CATKETQYF
TRBJ1-1 | TRBD1 | TRBV14 | NA | TGTGCCAGCAGCCCTCGGGACAGAACTTTTGAAAACACTGAAGCTTTCTTT | CASSPRDRTFENTEAFF
TRBJ2-5 | TRBD1 | TRBV29-1 | many | TGCAGCGTTGAAGAACCAGACAGGGCGGTTGAGACCCAGTACTTC | CSVEEPDRAVETQYF
TRBJ2-6 | NA | TRBV7-2 | few | TGTGCCAGCAGCCCTGAATCTGGGGCCAACGTCCTGACTTTC | CASSPESGANVLTF
TRBJ2-7 | NA | TRBV12-3/TRBV12-4 | NA | TGTGCCAGCAGTTTTCAGTCCTACGAGCAGTACTTC | CASSFQSYEQYF
TRBJ2-1 | TRBD2 | TRBV20-1 | NA | TGCAGTGCGGGGGCCGGGACTAGCGGGAGATCCAATGAGCAGTTCTTC | CSAGAGTSGRSNEQFF
TRBJ2-7 | NA | TRBV3-1 | once | TGTGCCAGCAGCCAAGATCCGACGGCCTACGAGCAGTACTTC | CASSQDPTAYEQYF
TRBJ1-1 | TRBD1 | TRBV7-2 | NA | TGTGCCAGCAGGCAGGGGGCGCGTGGGACTGAAGCTTTCTTT | CASRQGARGTEAFF
TRBJ2-1 | NA | TRBV7-9 | NA | TGTGCCAGCAGCTTAGCGGGCGTCAGCAATGAGCAGTTCTTC | CASSLAGVSNEQFF
TRBJ2-3 | TRBD2 | TRBV11-2 | once | TGTGCCAGCAGCTTAGATCTCCCTGGACTAGCGGGCTGGGGCCCAGATACGCAGTATTTT | CASSLDLPGLAGWGPDTQYF
TRBJ1-2 | TRBD1 | TRBV13 | few | TGTGCCAGCAGCTCCGACAGGGGGCAAGGCTACACCTTC | CASSSDRGQGYTF
TRBJ2-4 | TRBD1 | TRBV2 | NA | TGTGCCAGCAAGTGGGGGACAGGGGTAGAAAACATTCAGTACTTC | CASKWGTGVENIQYF
TRBJ2-5 | NA | TRBV6-1 | NA | TGTGCCAGCAGTGATGGGCGGGGGCTTACGGAGACCCAGTACTTC | CASSDGRGLTETQYF
TRBJ2-1 | NA | TRBV5-1 | NA | TGCGCCAGCAGCTTGGAGGCAGGGAGGTACAATGAGCAGTTCTTC | CASSLEAGRYNEQFF
TRBJ2-5 | TRBD2 | TRBV20-1 | NA | TGCAGCTTAGCGGGAGGGCCCTGGGAGACCCAGTACTTC | CSLAGGPWETQYF
TRBJ1-6 | NA | TRBV7-9 | NA | TGTGCCAGCAGCCAAGAAGTTTATAATTCACCCCTCCACTTT | CASSQEVYNSPLHF
TRBJ2-7 | NA | TRBV7-3 | NA | TGTGCCAGCAGCGTACAGCCTAATGGGGAGCAGTACTTC | CASSVQPNGEQYF
TRBJ2-5 | NA | TRBV5-1 | few | TGCGCCAGCAGCTTGGAAGGGCAGGGGCGCGGGGAGACCCAGTACTTC | CASSLEGQGRGETQYF
TRBJ1-4 | NA | TRBV7-2 | few | TGTGCCAGCAGCTCCGACACGGGGAGGGAAAAACTGTTTTTT | CASSSDTGREKLFF
TRBJ2-5 | TRBD2 | TRBV7-9 | NA | TGTGCCAGCAGCCCCCGGGCTAGCGGGAGTGGTGAGCAGTACTTC | CASSPRASGSGEQYF
TRBJ2-1 | NA | TRBV27 | NA | TGTGCCAGCAGTTTTGGTGGGGCAGCCAAAAATGAGCAGTTCTTC | CASSFGGAAKNEQFF